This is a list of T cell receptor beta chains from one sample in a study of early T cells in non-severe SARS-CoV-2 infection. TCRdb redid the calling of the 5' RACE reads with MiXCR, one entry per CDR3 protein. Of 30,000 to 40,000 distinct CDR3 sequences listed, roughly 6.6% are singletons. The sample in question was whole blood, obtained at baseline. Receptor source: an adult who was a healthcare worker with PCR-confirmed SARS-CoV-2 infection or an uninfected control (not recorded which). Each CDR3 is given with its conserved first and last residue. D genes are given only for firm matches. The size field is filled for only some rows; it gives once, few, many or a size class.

cdr3_nt: TGTGCCAGCAGTTTCCGGACTAGCGGAACCTACGAGCAGTACTTC
cdr3_aa: CASSFRTSGTYEQYF
clone_size: .
v_call: TRBV12-3/TRBV12-4
d_call: TRBD2
j_call: TRBJ2-7

cdr3_nt: TGCAGCGCCAGGGGTCGGGGCGAGACCTACGAGCAGTACTTC
cdr3_aa: CSARGRGETYEQYF
clone_size: few
v_call: TRBV29-1
d_call: .
j_call: TRBJ2-7

cdr3_nt: TGTGCCAGCAGCTTAAGCCCAGGGACAGATACGCAGTATTTT
cdr3_aa: CASSLSPGTDTQYF
clone_size: few
v_call: TRBV7-9
d_call: .
j_call: TRBJ2-3

cdr3_nt: TGTGCCAGCAGTTATGTGCCGGATAGCTCCTACAATGAGCAGTTCTTC
cdr3_aa: CASSYVPDSSYNEQFF
clone_size: .
v_call: TRBV6-2/TRBV6-3
d_call: .
j_call: TRBJ2-1

cdr3_nt: TGTGCCAGCAGCAAAGGGGGACTAGCGGGAGTCCGCAATGAGCAGTTCTTC
cdr3_aa: CASSKGGLAGVRNEQFF
clone_size: .
v_call: TRBV21-1
d_call: .
j_call: TRBJ2-1

cdr3_nt: TGTGCCAGCTCCCTCGACAGACTCCAATCCTACGAGCAGTACTTC
cdr3_aa: CASSLDRLQSYEQYF
clone_size: few
v_call: TRBV6-2/TRBV6-3
d_call: .
j_call: TRBJ2-7

cdr3_nt: TGTGCCAGCAGTGAATCGGGGACACTTTCCTACGAGCAGTACTTC
cdr3_aa: CASSESGTLSYEQYF
clone_size: .
v_call: TRBV25-1
d_call: .
j_call: TRBJ2-7

cdr3_nt: TGCAGTGCGTCACTAGCGGGAGAAGATACGCAGTATTTT
cdr3_aa: CSASLAGEDTQYF
clone_size: many
v_call: TRBV20-1
d_call: TRBD2
j_call: TRBJ2-3

cdr3_nt: TGTGCCAGCTCACCACGAGGGACGGACAATGAGCAGTTCTTC
cdr3_aa: CASSPRGTDNEQFF
clone_size: many
v_call: TRBV18
d_call: .
j_call: TRBJ2-1

cdr3_nt: TGCAGCGTCGGCCCAGCGGGAAACCCCTACGAGCAGTACTTC
cdr3_aa: CSVGPAGNPYEQYF
clone_size: many
v_call: TRBV29-1
d_call: TRBD2
j_call: TRBJ2-7

cdr3_nt: TGTGCCACCAGTGATATTAACAACAATGAGCAGTTCTTC
cdr3_aa: CATSDINNNEQFF
clone_size: .
v_call: TRBV24-1
d_call: .
j_call: TRBJ2-1

cdr3_nt: TGTGCCAGCACCTCGCCAGCGGGATTTCAGTCCTACGAGCAGTACTTC
cdr3_aa: CASTSPAGFQSYEQYF
clone_size: few
v_call: TRBV11-2
d_call: TRBD2
j_call: TRBJ2-7

cdr3_nt: TGTGCCAGCAGTCAGATGGGACAGGGGGATGGAAACACCATATATTTT
cdr3_aa: CASSQMGQGDGNTIYF
clone_size: few
v_call: TRBV5-6
d_call: TRBD1
j_call: TRBJ1-3

cdr3_nt: TGTGCCAGCAGTTACCCGGGACAGGGAGGAGAGGGGGACACCGGGGAGCTGTTTTTT
cdr3_aa: CASSYPGQGGEGDTGELFF
clone_size: .
v_call: TRBV6-5
d_call: TRBD1
j_call: TRBJ2-2

cdr3_nt: TGTGCCACCAGTGATTTTATGGGCGGGAGGGCCTCCAATGAGCAGTTCTTC
cdr3_aa: CATSDFMGGRASNEQFF
clone_size: few
v_call: TRBV24-1
d_call: TRBD2
j_call: TRBJ2-1

cdr3_nt: TGTGCCAGCAGCGCGTCGGGACAGATCATCTCTGGAAACACCATATATTTT
cdr3_aa: CASSASGQIISGNTIYF
clone_size: few
v_call: TRBV6-1
d_call: TRBD1
j_call: TRBJ1-3

cdr3_nt: TGTGCCAGCAGCTTGGACGCGGGGGGCACTAATTCACCCCTCCACTTT
cdr3_aa: CASSLDAGGTNSPLHF
clone_size: many
v_call: TRBV5-5
d_call: .
j_call: TRBJ1-6

cdr3_nt: TGTGCCAGCAGCCCGGGACAGGTTTATGTGCAGTTCTTC
cdr3_aa: CASSPGQVYVQFF
clone_size: .
v_call: TRBV7-9
d_call: TRBD1
j_call: TRBJ2-1

cdr3_nt: TGTGCCAGCAGCCCTAGGGCAGCGGGAGTCCCCACAGATACGCAGTATTTT
cdr3_aa: CASSPRAAGVPTDTQYF
clone_size: many
v_call: TRBV9
d_call: TRBD2
j_call: TRBJ2-3

cdr3_nt: TGTGCCAGCAGTGAGTCGACTAGCGGGAGTGGCAATGAGCAGTTCTTC
cdr3_aa: CASSESTSGSGNEQFF
clone_size: many
v_call: TRBV6-1
d_call: TRBD2
j_call: TRBJ2-1

cdr3_nt: TGTGCCAGCAGTCTGTCCCCGGGTCTTGAAGCTTTCTTT
cdr3_aa: CASSLSPGLEAFF
clone_size: .
v_call: TRBV7-3
d_call: .
j_call: TRBJ1-1

cdr3_nt: TGTGCCACCAGTGATGGCAAGGGGGCGCATTACAATGAGCAGTTCTTC
cdr3_aa: CATSDGKGAHYNEQFF
clone_size: few
v_call: TRBV24-1
d_call: TRBD1
j_call: TRBJ2-1

cdr3_nt: TGCAGTGCTACGCGCGGACAGCCCCAGCATTTT
cdr3_aa: CSATRGQPQHF
clone_size: .
v_call: TRBV20-1
d_call: .
j_call: TRBJ1-5

cdr3_nt: TGCAGTGCTAGGGAACCAGGGTTAGAGACCCAGTACTTC
cdr3_aa: CSAREPGLETQYF
clone_size: medium-sized
v_call: TRBV20-1
d_call: .
j_call: TRBJ2-5

cdr3_nt: TGCAGTGCTAGACTAGCGGGAGGGATAGAGACCCAGTACTTC
cdr3_aa: CSARLAGGIETQYF
clone_size: many
v_call: TRBV20-1
d_call: TRBD2
j_call: TRBJ2-5

cdr3_nt: TGTGCCACCAGCAGAGACCCGGGACTAGAGGACACCGGGGAGCTGTTTTTT
cdr3_aa: CATSRDPGLEDTGELFF
clone_size: .
v_call: TRBV15
d_call: TRBD2
j_call: TRBJ2-2